The rows below give T cell receptor beta chains drawn from one sample of a study of T cell responses to AZD1222 COVID-19 vaccine. Here immunoSEQ multiplex PCR was the method, and the copy in TCRdb shows in-frame clones only, minus some. The data show 110,000 to 150,000 clones, roughly 93% seen once. Sequences were derived from peripheral blood, sampled on day 0 of AZD1222 vaccination. These TCRs come from an adult in good health. Each CDR3 is given with its conserved first and last residue. D genes are given only for firm matches. Clone size is stated in some rows and not others, as once, few, many or a class when expanded.

.	.	TRBV5-1	TRBJ1-1	CASSLVGAGTVNTEAFF	TGCGCCAGCAGCTTGGTAGGGGCAGGGACCGTCAACACTGAAGCTTTCTTT
.	.	TRBV6-5	TRBJ2-1	CASRRNNEQFF	TGTGCCAGCAGACGTAACAATGAGCAGTTCTTC
.	.	TRBV5-8	TRBJ1-5	CASSFSRAGNQPQHF	TGTGCCAGCAGCTTTTCAAGGGCGGGCAATCAGCCCCAGCATTTT
once	.	TRBV28	TRBJ1-2	CASEAGANYGYTF	TGTGCCAGCGAAGCAGGGGCTAACTATGGCTACACCTTC
.	.	TRBV30	TRBJ1-2	CAWSEQTYGYTF	TGTGCCTGGAGTGAACAGACATATGGCTACACCTTC
.	TRBD2	TRBV5-6	TRBJ2-7	CASSLDLAGEQYF	TGTGCCAGCAGCTTGGACCTAGCGGGCGAGCAGTACTTC
once	.	TRBV30	TRBJ2-1	CAWNTGYEQFF	TGTGCCTGGAATACGGGGTATGAGCAGTTCTTC
.	TRBD1	TRBV18	TRBJ2-7	CASSPGTGDTYEQYF	TGTGCCAGCTCCCCTGGGACAGGTGATACCTACGAGCAGTACTTC
.	TRBD1	TRBV19	TRBJ2-7	CASSTATGGYEQYF	TGTGCCAGTAGTACAGCGACAGGGGGCTACGAGCAGTACTTC
.	TRBD2	TRBV16	TRBJ2-3	CASSYSGRTDTQYF	TGTGCCAGCAGCTATAGCGGGAGGACAGATACGCAGTATTTT
.	TRBD1	TRBV14	TRBJ1-1	CASSHNRGYSPEAFF	TGTGCCAGCAGCCATAACAGGGGGTATAGCCCTGAAGCTTTCTTT
.	TRBD1	TRBV2	TRBJ1-2	CASILGTGTGGYTF	TGTGCCAGCATCCTCGGGACAGGGACTGGAGGCTACACCTTC
.	TRBD2	TRBV5-1	TRBJ2-5	CASSSGTSGSGETQYF	TGCGCCAGCAGCTCTGGGACTAGCGGGAGTGGAGAGACCCAGTACTTC
once	.	TRBV6-2/TRBV6-3	TRBJ2-1	CASSPRVAEGNEQFF	TGTGCCAGCAGCCCTCGGGTAGCGGAGGGGAATGAGCAGTTCTTC
.	.	TRBV7-9	TRBJ1-3	CASSFFSSGNTIYF	TGTGCCAGCAGCTTCTTCAGCTCTGGAAACACCATATATTTT
.	TRBD2	TRBV29-1	TRBJ2-7	CSVPSGGGRGEQYF	TGCAGCGTCCCTAGCGGGGGAGGGCGAGGCGAGCAGTACTTC
.	.	TRBV4-2	TRBJ1-2	CASSRQENYGYTF	TGTGCCAGCAGCCGACAGGAAAACTATGGCTACACCTTC
.	.	TRBV4-1	TRBJ1-1	CASSPYRVNTEAFF	TGCGCCAGCAGCCCATACAGGGTGAACACTGAAGCTTTCTTT
.	TRBD1	TRBV28	TRBJ1-5	CASSFRDRSYQPQHF	TGTGCCAGCAGTTTCCGGGACAGGTCATATCAGCCCCAGCATTTT
once	TRBD1	TRBV7-2	TRBJ2-5	CASSITGTGETQYF	TGTGCCAGCAGCATAACCGGGACAGGAGAGACCCAGTACTTC
.	.	TRBV6-6	TRBJ1-5	CASSPGGRSNQPQHF	TGTGCCAGCAGTCCGGGGGGGAGAAGCAATCAGCCCCAGCATTTT
.	.	TRBV3-1/TRBV3-2	TRBJ2-1	CASRWADSGNEQFF	TGTGCCAGCAGGTGGGCCGACAGCGGGAATGAGCAGTTCTTC
.	.	TRBV5-1	TRBJ2-5	CASSLEETQYF	TGCGCCAGCAGCTTAGAAGAGACCCAGTACTTC
.	.	TRBV9	TRBJ2-5	CASSVAGVEETQYF	TGTGCCAGCAGCGTAGCTGGGGTGGAGGAGACCCAGTACTTC
once	TRBD1	TRBV6-5	TRBJ1-2	CASSPRGKAGYTF	TGTGCCAGCAGTCCCAGGGGGAAGGCTGGCTACACCTTC
.	TRBD1	TRBV6-5	TRBJ2-1	CASSYYRDRVSEQFF	TGTGCCAGCAGTTACTACCGGGACAGGGTGAGTGAGCAGTTCTTC
.	.	TRBV27	TRBJ2-7	CASSSSYEQYF	TGTGCCAGCAGTTCCTCCTACGAGCAGTACTTC
.	.	TRBV5-4	TRBJ2-3	CASSPEEVVFTDTQYF	TGTGCCAGCAGCCCCGAGGAGGTTGTGTTTACAGATACGCAGTATTTT
.	.	TRBV6-1	TRBJ2-2	CASSDVYPAGELFF	TGTGCCAGCAGTGACGTCTACCCGGCCGGGGAGCTGTTTTTT
.	.	TRBV7-8	TRBJ1-1	CASSSAGGEAFF	TGTGCCAGCAGCTCGGCTGGGGGAGAAGCTTTCTTT
.	TRBD1	TRBV5-1	TRBJ1-3	CASRDRGSGNTIYF	TGCGCCAGCCGGGACAGGGGCTCTGGAAACACCATATATTTT
.	TRBD1	TRBV6-1	TRBJ1-4	CASSEGTGFEKLFF	TGTGCCAGCAGTGAAGGGACAGGTTTTGAAAAACTGTTTTTT
.	.	TRBV25-1	TRBJ1-2	CASSESVRDGYTF	TGTGCCAGCAGTGAGTCAGTACGGGATGGCTACACCTTC
.	TRBD1	TRBV6-5	TRBJ2-2	CASRWDRGFTGELFF	TGTGCCAGCAGGTGGGACAGGGGATTCACCGGGGAGCTGTTTTTT
.	.	TRBV6-6	TRBJ1-6	CASSRDYNSPLHF	TGTGCCAGCAGTCGAGACTATAATTCACCCCTCCACTTT
once	.	TRBV2	TRBJ1-3	CASSDYTASGNTIYF	TGTGCCAGCAGTGATTATACAGCCTCTGGAAACACCATATATTTT
.	TRBD2	TRBV20-1	TRBJ2-1	CSASAPMVAGHNEQFF	TGCAGTGCTAGTGCCCCAATGGTAGCGGGTCACAATGAGCAGTTCTTC
medium-sized	.	TRBV30	TRBJ1-2	CAWSVPGYGYTF	TGTGCCTGGAGTGTACCTGGATATGGCTACACCTTC
.	.	TRBV7-9	TRBJ1-4	CASSLATDEKLFF	TGTGCCAGCAGCTTAGCTACAGATGAAAAACTGTTTTTT
.	.	TRBV7-9	TRBJ2-7	CASSLAGRMAYEQYF	TGTGCCAGCAGCTTGGCAGGGCGGATGGCCTACGAGCAGTACTTC
few	TRBD2	TRBV6-5	TRBJ2-1	CASSSTGTRDNEQFF	TGTGCCAGCAGTTCAACCGGGACTAGAGACAATGAGCAGTTCTTC
medium-sized	TRBD1	TRBV6-1	TRBJ2-5	CASSEITGGEETQYF	TGTGCCAGCAGTGAAATAACAGGGGGCGAGGAGACCCAGTACTTC
.	TRBD2	TRBV30	TRBJ2-7	CAWTGGSSYEQYF	TGTGCCTGGACGGGGGGGAGCTCCTACGAGCAGTACTTC
.	.	TRBV5-1	TRBJ2-1	CASSISGGGSYNEQFF	TGCGCCAGCAGTATCTCGGGGGGCGGGAGCTACAATGAGCAGTTCTTC
.	.	TRBV5-4	TRBJ2-5	CASSLDGARGETQYF	TGTGCCAGCAGCTTGGATGGGGCGCGGGGCGAGACCCAGTACTTC
.	.	TRBV27	TRBJ1-5	CASSRGRSNQPQHF	TGTGCCAGCAGTCGCGGGCGGAGCAATCAGCCCCAGCATTTT
.	TRBD2	TRBV6-1	TRBJ2-7	CASSESWLASGSYEQYF	TGTGCCAGCAGTGAAAGTTGGTTGGCTAGCGGTTCCTACGAGCAGTACTTC
.	.	TRBV3-1/TRBV3-2	TRBJ2-2	CASSQDSNTGELFF	TGTGCCAGCAGCCAAGACTCCAACACCGGGGAGCTGTTTTTT
.	.	TRBV19	TRBJ1-4	CASTGSGNEKLFF	TGTGCCAGTACGGGCTCGGGTAATGAAAAACTGTTTTTT
.	TRBD2	TRBV3-1/TRBV3-2	TRBJ2-5	CASSKHSGREETQYF	TGTGCCAGCAGCAAACATAGCGGGAGGGAAGAGACCCAGTACTTC